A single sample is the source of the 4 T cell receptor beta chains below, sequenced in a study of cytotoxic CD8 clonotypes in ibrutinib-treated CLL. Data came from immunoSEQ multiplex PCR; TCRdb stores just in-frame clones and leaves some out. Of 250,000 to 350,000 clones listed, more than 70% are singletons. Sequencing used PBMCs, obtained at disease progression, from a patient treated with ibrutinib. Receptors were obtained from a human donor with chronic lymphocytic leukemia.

CDR3 sequence: CSVGHYYEQYF. The CDR3 DNA follows: TGCAGCGTTGGACATTACTACGAGCAGTACTTC. This sequence joins TRBV29-1 and TRBJ2-7, with no clear D. CDR3 length: 11 residues. CDR1 is SQVTM and CDR2 is ANQGSEA in the germline V gene. Trimming shortened V by 4 bases and J by 3 bases, and 7 bases separated the two germline ends.

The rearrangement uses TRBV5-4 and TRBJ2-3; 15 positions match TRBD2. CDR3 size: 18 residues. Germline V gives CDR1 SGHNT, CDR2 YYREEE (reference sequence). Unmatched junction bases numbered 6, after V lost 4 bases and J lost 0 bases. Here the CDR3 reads CASSAGLAGGQSTDTQYF. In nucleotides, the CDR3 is TGTGCCAGCAGCGCCGGACTAGCGGGGGGGCAGAGCACAGATACGCAGTATTTT.

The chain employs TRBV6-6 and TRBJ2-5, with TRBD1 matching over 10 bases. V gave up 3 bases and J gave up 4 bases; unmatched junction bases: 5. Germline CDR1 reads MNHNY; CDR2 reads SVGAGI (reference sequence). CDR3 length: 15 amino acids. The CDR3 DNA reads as TGTGCCAGCAGTTATCTCGGACAGGGGGGAGAGACCCAGTACTTC. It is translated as CASSYLGQGGETQYF.

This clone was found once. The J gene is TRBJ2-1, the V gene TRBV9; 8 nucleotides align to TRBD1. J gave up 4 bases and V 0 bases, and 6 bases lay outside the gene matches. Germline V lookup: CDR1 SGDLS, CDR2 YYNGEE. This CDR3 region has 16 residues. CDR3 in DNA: TGTGCCAGCAGCGTAGAGTTGAGGACAGGGTACAATGAGCAGTTCTTC. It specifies CASSVELRTGYNEQFF. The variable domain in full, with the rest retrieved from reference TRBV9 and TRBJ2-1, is DSGVTQTPKHLITATGQRVTLRCSPRSGDLSVYWYQQSLDQGLQFLIQYYNGEERAKGNILERFSAQQFPDLHSELNLSSLELGDSALYFCASSVELRTGYNEQFFGPGTRLTVL.